This T cell receptor beta chain was identified during a study of read filtering for tumor transcriptome and immune sequencing. Overall study: Whole-transcriptome libraries were prepared after DNase treatment.

This clonotype has a handful of counts. The antigen remains unidentified. Possible read error: a much larger clone is one base away. Molecular barcoded adaptors covering alpha/delta and beta/gamma chains were used on 400 to 450 ng RNA. Each CDR3 protein gets one entry after TCRdb re-called the reads with MiXCR. The sample has 40,000 or so distinct CDR3 sequences; roughly an eighth are singletons. The study, taken as a whole, reports: Approximately 82% of IR-seq clonotypes had a single read, yet these held about 3.5% of reads. The CD138-negative fraction was mixed bone marrow immune cells, not pure T cells.

Bone marrow was sampled from every patient at the time of active disease. Per germline, CDR1 DFQATT and CDR2 SNEGSKA (reference sequence). This CDR3 contains 18 residues. This clonotype originated in a donor aged 40 or over with multiple myeloma. This chain connects TRBV20-1 to TRBJ2-7, with D uncertain. The sequenced sample consisted of a population of CD138-negative cells sorted from bone marrow. The CDR3 region is CSARDDATGVPFLYEQCF. CDR3 nucleotides: TGCAGTGCTAGAGACGATGCGACGGGCGTTCCATTCCTCTACGAGCAGTGCTTC.